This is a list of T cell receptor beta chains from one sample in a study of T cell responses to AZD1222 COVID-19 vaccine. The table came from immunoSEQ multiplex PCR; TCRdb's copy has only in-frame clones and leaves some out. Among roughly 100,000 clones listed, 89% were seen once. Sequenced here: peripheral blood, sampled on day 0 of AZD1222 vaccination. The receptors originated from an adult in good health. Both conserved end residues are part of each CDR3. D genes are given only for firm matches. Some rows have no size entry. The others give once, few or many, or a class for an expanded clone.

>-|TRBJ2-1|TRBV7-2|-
CASSLKTGNEQFF
TGTGCCAGCAGCCTGAAAACAGGCAATGAGCAGTTCTTC
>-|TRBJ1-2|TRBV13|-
CASSSSPAPDYGYTF
TGTGCCAGCAGCTCATCGCCCGCCCCGGACTATGGCTACACCTTC
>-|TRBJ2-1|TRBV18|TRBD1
CASFLNPGQGGNEQFF
TGTGCCAGCTTCCTCAATCCCGGACAGGGGGGCAATGAGCAGTTCTTC
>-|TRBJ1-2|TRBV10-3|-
CAIRETANYGYTF
TGTGCCATCAGGGAAACAGCTAACTATGGCTACACCTTC
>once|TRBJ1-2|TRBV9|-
CASSVGGDGANYGYTF
TGTGCCAGCAGCGTAGGGGGCGACGGAGCTAACTATGGCTACACCTTC
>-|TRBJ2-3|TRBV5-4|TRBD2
CASSLERGGRPDTQYF
TGTGCCAGCAGCTTGGAACGGGGGGGGAGACCAGATACGCAGTATTTT
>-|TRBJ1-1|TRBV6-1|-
CASSEYKWGEAFF
TGTGCCAGCAGTGAATATAAGTGGGGTGAAGCTTTCTTT
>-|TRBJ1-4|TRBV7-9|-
CASSLGIGREKLFF
TGTGCCAGCAGCTTAGGAATAGGGCGTGAAAAACTGTTTTTT
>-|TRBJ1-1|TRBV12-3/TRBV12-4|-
CASSLRADGEAFF
TGTGCCAGCAGCCTCCGGGCGGACGGGGAAGCTTTCTTT
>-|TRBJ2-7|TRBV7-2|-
CASSPRVGYEQYF
TGTGCCAGCAGCCCACGCGTGGGCTACGAGCAGTACTTC
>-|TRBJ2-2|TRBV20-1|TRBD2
CSASSLAGASNTGELFF
TGCAGTGCTAGTAGTCTAGCGGGGGCCTCGAACACCGGGGAGCTGTTTTTT